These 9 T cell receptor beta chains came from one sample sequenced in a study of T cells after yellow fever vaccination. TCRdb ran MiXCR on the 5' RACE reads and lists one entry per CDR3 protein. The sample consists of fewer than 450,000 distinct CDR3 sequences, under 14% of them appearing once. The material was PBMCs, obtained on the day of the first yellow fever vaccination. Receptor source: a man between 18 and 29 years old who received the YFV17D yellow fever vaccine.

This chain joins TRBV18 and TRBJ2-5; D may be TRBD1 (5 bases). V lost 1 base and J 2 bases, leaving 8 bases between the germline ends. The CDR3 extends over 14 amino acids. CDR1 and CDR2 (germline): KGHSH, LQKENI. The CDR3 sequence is CASSPRSGQETQYF. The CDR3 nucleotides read TGTGCCAGCTCACCACGGTCAGGGCAAGAGACCCAGTACTTC.

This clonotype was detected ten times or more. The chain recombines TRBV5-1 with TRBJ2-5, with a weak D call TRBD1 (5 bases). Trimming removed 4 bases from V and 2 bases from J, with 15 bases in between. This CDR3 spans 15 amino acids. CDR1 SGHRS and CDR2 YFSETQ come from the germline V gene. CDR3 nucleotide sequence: TGCGCCAGCAGCAGCCCCAGGGCGGCTCAAGAGACCCAGTACTTC. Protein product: CASSSPRAAQETQYF.

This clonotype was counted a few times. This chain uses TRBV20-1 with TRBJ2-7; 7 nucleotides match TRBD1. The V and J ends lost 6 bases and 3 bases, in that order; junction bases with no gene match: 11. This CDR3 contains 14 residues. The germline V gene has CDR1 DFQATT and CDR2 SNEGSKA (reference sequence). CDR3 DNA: TGCAGTGCCATAGTCGGGGACAGAAACTACGAGCAGTACTTC. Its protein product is CSAIVGDRNYEQYF.

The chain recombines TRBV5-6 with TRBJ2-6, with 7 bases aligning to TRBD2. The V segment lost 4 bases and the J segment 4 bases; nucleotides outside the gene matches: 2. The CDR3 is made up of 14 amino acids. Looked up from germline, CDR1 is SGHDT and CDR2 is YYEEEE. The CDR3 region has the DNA TGTGCCAGCAGCATGGGGGGGGGGGCCAACGTCCTGACTTTC. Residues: CASSMGGGANVLTF.

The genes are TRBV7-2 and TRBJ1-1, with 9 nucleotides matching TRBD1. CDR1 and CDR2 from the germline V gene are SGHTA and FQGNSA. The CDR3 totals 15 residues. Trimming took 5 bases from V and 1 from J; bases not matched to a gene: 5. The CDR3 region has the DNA TGTGCCAGCAGCACCCGGGACAGGGAGAACACTGAAGCTTTCTTT. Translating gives CASSTRDRENTEAFF.

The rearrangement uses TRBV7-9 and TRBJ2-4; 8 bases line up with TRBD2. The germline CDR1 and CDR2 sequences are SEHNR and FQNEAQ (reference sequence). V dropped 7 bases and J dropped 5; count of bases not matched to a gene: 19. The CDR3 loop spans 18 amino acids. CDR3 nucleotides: TGTGCCAGCACCCCGGGTAGCGGGGAATATACCGGTGAAAACATTCAGTACTTC. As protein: CASTPGSGEYTGENIQYF.

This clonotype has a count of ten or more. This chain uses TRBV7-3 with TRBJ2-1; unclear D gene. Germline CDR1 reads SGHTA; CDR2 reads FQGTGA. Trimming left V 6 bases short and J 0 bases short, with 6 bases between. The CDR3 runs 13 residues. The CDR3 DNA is TGTGCCAGCAGGGGCAGCTCCTACAATGAGCAGTTCTTC. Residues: CASRGSSYNEQFF.

CDR3 sequence reads: CASSLWILGLAGADTQYF. The CDR3 DNA reads TGTGCCAGCAGCTTATGGATCCTGGGACTAGCGGGGGCAGATACGCAGTATTTT. The J gene is TRBJ2-3, the V gene TRBV11-2; 14 bases fit TRBD2. The V and J ends lost 2 bases and 4 bases, in that order; junction bases with no gene match: 8. Looked up from germline, CDR1 is SGHAT and CDR2 is FQNNGV. The CDR3 runs 18 residues.

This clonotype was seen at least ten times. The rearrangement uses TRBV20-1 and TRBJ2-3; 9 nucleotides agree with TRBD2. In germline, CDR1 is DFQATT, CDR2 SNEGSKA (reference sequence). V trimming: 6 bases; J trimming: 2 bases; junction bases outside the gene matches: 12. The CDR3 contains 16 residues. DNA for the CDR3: TGCAGTGCGGACGGGGGTAGCGGGGGACCCACAGATACGCAGTATTTT. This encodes CSADGGSGGPTDTQYF.